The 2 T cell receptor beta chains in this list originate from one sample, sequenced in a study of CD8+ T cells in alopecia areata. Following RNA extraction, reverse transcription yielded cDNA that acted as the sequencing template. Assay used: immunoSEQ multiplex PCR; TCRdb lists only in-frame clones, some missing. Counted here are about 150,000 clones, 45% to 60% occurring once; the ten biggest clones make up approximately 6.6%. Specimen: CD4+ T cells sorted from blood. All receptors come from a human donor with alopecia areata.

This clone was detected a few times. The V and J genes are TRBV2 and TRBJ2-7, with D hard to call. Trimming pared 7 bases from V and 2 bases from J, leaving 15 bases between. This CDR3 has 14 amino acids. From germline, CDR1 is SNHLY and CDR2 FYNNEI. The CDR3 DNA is TGTGCCAGCACGGAGCGCTATACTACCTACGAGCAGTACTTC. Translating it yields CASTERYTTYEQYF.

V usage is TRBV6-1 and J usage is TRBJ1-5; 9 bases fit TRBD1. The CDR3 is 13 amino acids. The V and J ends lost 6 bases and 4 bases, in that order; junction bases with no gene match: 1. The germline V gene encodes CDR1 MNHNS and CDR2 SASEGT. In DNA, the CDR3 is TGTGCCAGCAGAGGACAGGGGAATCAGCCCCAGCATTTT. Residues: CASRGQGNQPQHF.